Below, 21 T cell receptor beta chains from the same sample are listed, as sequenced in a study of glioma-infiltrating T cells after dendritic cell vaccination. Sequenced by immunoSEQ multiplex PCR; TCRdb stores in-frame clones only, minus some. The sample shows about 49,000 clones, less than 90% of them seen only once. Here the sequenced sample was blood, taken before dendritic cell vaccination. The source is a human donor with glioblastoma.

V is TRBV9 and J is TRBJ2-1; D is perhaps TRBD2 (5 bases). The CDR3 spans 14 residues. CDR1 and CDR2 (germline): SGDLS, YYNGEE. The V gene lost 0 bases and the J gene lost 6 bases, with 10 bases spanning the gap. The CDR3 region is CASSVGGITNEQFF. CDR3 coding DNA: TGTGCCAGCAGCGTAGGAGGGATCACCAATGAGCAGTTCTTC.

This chain uses TRBV5-6 with TRBJ2-1; 10 bases line up with TRBD1. V gave up 4 bases and J gave up 8 bases; unmatched junction bases: 9. The CDR3 spans 15 residues. The germline gives CDR1 SGHDT, CDR2 YYEEEE. This CDR3 is CASSARDRGGDEQFF. The DNA of the CDR3 is TGTGCCAGCAGCGCGCGGGACAGGGGAGGCGATGAGCAGTTCTTC.

The rearrangement links TRBV4-3 to TRBJ2-7; D uncertain. The CDR3 runs to 14 residues. Trimming shortened V by 4 bases and J by 6 bases, and 16 bases separated the two germline ends. Germline assignment: CDR1 LGHNA and CDR2 YSLEER. CDR3 sequence (DNA): TGCGCCAGCAGCCGAGGCCAAGGTGAGCGCGAGCAGTACTTC. This translates into CASSRGQGEREQYF.

This chain links TRBV6-5 with TRBJ1-5; the D gene is possibly TRBD1 (6 bases). V lost 6 bases and J lost 1, with 13 bases in between. Germline V gene sequence: CDR1 MNHEY, CDR2 SVGAGI. CDR3 length equals 15 residues. The chain's CDR3 is CASRRRTVSNQPQHF. DNA of the CDR3: TGTGCCAGCAGAAGACGGACAGTGAGCAATCAGCCCCAGCATTTT.

This chain connects TRBV5-5 to TRBJ2-3; 10 nucleotides align to TRBD1. V trimming: 7 bases; J trimming: 5 bases; junction bases outside the gene matches: 1. The CDR3 length is 12 residues. Germline V gives CDR1 SGHKS, CDR2 YYEKEE (reference sequence). CDR3 protein: CASGTGEDTQYF. CDR3 nucleotides: TGTGCCAGCGGGACAGGGGAAGATACGCAGTATTTT.

The chain combines TRBV2 with TRBJ1-6; 7 nucleotides agree with TRBD1. The CDR3 spans 15 residues. CDR1 SNHLY and CDR2 FYNNEI come from the germline V gene. Trimming removed 1 base from V and 10 bases from J; junction bases left unmatched: 7. CDR3 sequence: CASSEERGRRSPLHF. The CDR3, as DNA: TGTGCCAGCAGTGAAGAGAGGGGGCGCCGATCACCCCTCCACTTT. Full variable domain (remainder filled in from reference TRBV2 and TRBJ1-6): EPEVTQTPSHQVTQMGQEVILRCVPISNHLYFYWYRQILGQKVEFLVSFYNNEISEKSEIFDDQFSVERPDGSNFTLKIRSTKLEDSAMYFCASSEERGRRSPLHFGNGTRLTVT.

V and J are TRBV5-4 and TRBJ1-4, with TRBD1 identical over 8 bases. The CDR3 has 15 amino acids. The V gene end was trimmed by 0 bases and the J gene end by 4 bases; junction bases not matched to a gene: 2. CDR1 and CDR2 from the germline V gene are SGHNT and YYREEE (reference sequence). CDR3 DNA sequence: TGTGCCAGCAGCTTGGTTACAGGGGGTAATGAAAAACTGTTTTTT. This translates into CASSLVTGGNEKLFF.

The J gene is TRBJ1-1, the V gene TRBV2; D remains unclear. Germline V gene lookup returns CDR1 SNHLY and CDR2 FYNNEI. The V end was cut by 6 bases, the J end by 8 bases, with 13 bases between. The CDR3 runs 12 residues. CDR3 sequence: CASSAGSGEAFF. In DNA form, the CDR3 reads TGTGCCAGCAGCGCAGGTTCGGGAGAAGCTTTCTTT.

This clone appeared once. The chain joins TRBV5-1 to TRBJ2-3; TRBD2 agrees at 15 bases. Germline V gene sequence: CDR1 SGHRS, CDR2 YFSETQ. This CDR3 comprises 16 residues. The V gene end was trimmed by 0 bases and the J gene end by 5 bases; junction bases not matched to a gene: 1. As DNA, the CDR3 is TGCGCCAGCAGCTTGGGGACTAGCGGGGGGGGAGATACGCAGTATTTT. Translation gives CASSLGTSGGGDTQYF.

The chain carries TRBV30 and TRBJ2-2; TRBD1 is a possible D gene (5 bases). CDR3 size: 12 residues. The germline V and J ends were trimmed by 8 bases and 4 bases, with 11 bases remaining between them. The germline CDR1 and CDR2 sequences are GTSNPN and SVGIG (reference sequence). CDR3 loop: CAGDRTTGELFF. CDR3 coding DNA: TGTGCCGGTGACAGAACCACCGGGGAGCTGTTTTTT.

V usage is TRBV13 and J usage is TRBJ2-2; the D gene is possibly TRBD2 (6 bases). The CDR3 covers 18 residues. Germline V gene lookup returns CDR1 PRHDT and CDR2 FYEKMQ (reference sequence). Trimming took 0 bases from V and 6 from J, leaving 20 bases between them. The CDR3 is CASSLGAAGMLVAGELFF. CDR3 nucleotides: TGTGCCAGCAGCTTAGGTGCAGCGGGTATGCTGGTCGCCGGGGAGCTGTTTTTT.

The chain has TRBV14 and TRBJ2-5; the D is unclear. Germline values: CDR1 SGHDN, CDR2 FVKESK. Trimming pared 2 bases from V and 5 bases from J, leaving 18 bases between. The length of the CDR3 is 16 residues. This CDR3 reads CASSQFRGLVPETQYF. Written as DNA, the CDR3 is TGTGCCAGCAGCCAATTCCGCGGCTTGGTTCCGGAGACCCAGTACTTC.

This chain uses TRBV11-3 with TRBJ2-7; a possible D gene is TRBD1 (6 bases). V lost 5 bases and J lost 7, with 15 bases in between. CDR3 size: 13 residues. The germline V gene has CDR1 SGHNT and CDR2 YENEEA. CDR3 residues: CASSLGGSGEQYF. DNA for the CDR3: TGTGCCAGCAGCCTAGGGGGTTCGGGGGAGCAGTACTTC.

The chain couples TRBV6-5 to TRBJ1-2; unclear D gene. Trimming pared 5 bases from V and 2 bases from J, leaving 15 bases between. The V gene's germline CDR1 is MNHEY and CDR2 SVGAGI. This CDR3 has 15 amino acids. CDR3 region: CASSPRRTANYGYTF. The CDR3 DNA reads as TGTGCCAGCAGTCCGAGGAGGACGGCAAACTATGGCTACACCTTC.

This chain uses TRBV5-1 with TRBJ2-3, with D tentatively TRBD2 (5 bases). The CDR3 is made up of 15 amino acids. Germline V CDR1 and CDR2: SGHRS, YFSETQ. The CDR3 bases are TGCGCTTCCAGCGCGTCGGGGTCAAACACAGATACGCAGTATTTT. Translation gives CASSASGSNTDTQYF.

The V gene is TRBV6-5, the J gene TRBJ2-5, with 8 bases matching TRBD2. The germline V gene encodes CDR1 MNHEY and CDR2 SVGAGI. The length of the CDR3 is 14 residues. V lost 6 bases and J lost 3; bases outside the gene matches: 6. DNA for the CDR3: TGTGCCAGCAGGGGCCGGGGGGGTGAAGAGACCCAGTACTTC. Its protein is CASRGRGGEETQYF.

V is TRBV18 and J is TRBJ1-2; 9 nucleotides match TRBD1. V trimming: 5 bases; J trimming: 6 bases; junction bases outside the gene matches: 10. CDR1 is KGHSH, CDR2 LQKENI, per germline. The CDR3 has 15 residues. CDR3 nucleotide sequence: TGTGCCAGCTCATCCCGACAGGGGGATACGGATGGCTACACCTTC. Its protein product is CASSSRQGDTDGYTF.

The V and J genes are TRBV11-2 and TRBJ1-2; 8 bases are shared with TRBD1. J gave up 5 bases and V 5 bases, and 4 bases lay outside the gene matches. Looked up from germline, CDR1 is SGHAT and CDR2 is FQNNGV. CDR3 length: 13 amino acids. DNA for the CDR3: TGTGCCAGCAGCCAACGGACAGGGTATGGCTACACCTTC. This sequence encodes CASSQRTGYGYTF.

This chain links TRBV12-2 with TRBJ2-5; the DNA was not used to check the table's D call, TRBD2. TRBV12-2 is annotated as a pseudogene. The CDR3 length is 18 residues. CDR3 coding DNA: TGTGCAAGTCGCTTATCCGCAGGCGGGAGGACGGTTGGGGTGACCCAGTACTTC. The encoded protein is CASRLSAGGRTVGVTQYF.

This clone was seen a single time. V is TRBV7-2 and J is TRBJ1-5, with a tentative D call TRBD1 (5 bases). There are 13 residues in the CDR3. The germline V and J ends were trimmed by 5 bases and 5 bases, with 10 bases remaining between them. Germline loops: CDR1 SGHTA, CDR2 FQGNSA. The DNA of the CDR3 is TGTGCCAGCAGCCTCGACAGAGATCAGCCCCAGCATTTT. Translating gives CASSLDRDQPQHF. The full variable domain, rest sourced from reference TRBV7-2 and TRBJ1-5, is GAGVSQSPSNKVTEKGKDVELRCDPISGHTALYWYRQSLGQGLEFLIYFQGNSAPDKSGLPSDRFSAERTGGSVSTLTIQRTQQEDSAVYLCASSLDRDQPQHFGDGTRLSIL.

The DNA for the CDR3 is TGCGCCAGCAGCTTGGCGGCGGGTTCGGTCACCGGGGAGCTGTTTTTT. It yields the protein CASSLAAGSVTGELFF. The gene calls are TRBV5-1 and TRBJ2-2; tentatively, D is TRBD2 (5 bases). There are 16 residues in the CDR3. The V gene lost 0 bases and the J gene lost 4 bases, with 13 bases spanning the gap. Germline CDR1 and CDR2: SGHRS and YFSETQ.